The clone carrying this T cell receptor (beta chain) was picked up many times. The antigen remains unidentified. The data stem from a study of breast tumors, draining lymph nodes, adjacent tissues. The study's findings and limits: Compared with lymph nodes, tumors were less diverse; compared with nontumor tissue, more. The lymph node origin of tumor T cells was framed as consistent with a hypothesis, not demonstrated.

Deletions cut 5 bases from V and 4 bases from J, with 13 bases between. Germline CDR1 SGHRS, CDR2 YFSETQ. The CDR3 spans 14 residues. Via MiXCR, TCRdb re-called the multiplex PCR reads, giving one row per CDR3 protein. The data show around 290,000 distinct CDR3 sequences, with around 30% seen just once and more than 1% held by the top ten. The lymph nodes were axillary draining lymph nodes from breast cancer patients. This sequence originates from a female donor with breast cancer. Some clones in this sample may be carry-over from other donors' samples. The chain is built from TRBV5-1 and TRBJ2-1; tentative D call: TRBD2 (5 bases). Material for sequencing was axillary lymph node tissue. The CDR3 is CASRLEGGYNEQFF. The DNA of the CDR3 is TGCGCCAGCAGGCTAGAAGGAGGATACAATGAGCAGTTCTTC.